This T cell receptor beta chain is drawn from a study of cytomegalovirus exposure and HLA in healthy donors. General study points: Association of under 20,000 TCR beta sequences with HLA alleles was found at 0.05 false discovery rate in a later analysis.

13 Jbeta primers and 60 Vbeta primers were used for the PCR. Clones were sequenced by immunoSEQ multiplex PCR, and TCRdb holds only the in-frame ones, with some missing. The sample yields 200,000 or so clones, about 81% seen once. The trim removed 5 bases at V and 1 base at J, leaving 4 bases unmatched. Germline lookup yields CDR1 MRHNA and CDR2 SNTAGT. The CDR3 is 15 amino acids. Remarks on this clone: Its target is unknown.

The chain links TRBV6-4 to TRBJ2-2, with 7 bases that match TRBD1. The origin of this receptor is a woman aged 18-29 years in good health and CMV-seropositive. The sequencing input was PBMCs. CDR3 in DNA: TGTGCCAGCAGTAAAGGGGACAGGAACACCGGGGAGCTGTTTTTT. Translated, it gives CASSKGDRNTGELFF.